Following are 18 T cell receptor beta chains from one sample sequenced in a study of T-cell reconstitution after alpha-beta-depleted transplantation in children. Unique molecular identifiers were incorporated during preparation of the TCRbeta library. TCRdb redid the calling of the PCR reads with MiXCR, one entry per CDR3 protein. Of about 640,000 distinct CDR3 sequences listed, approximately 12% are singletons. The specimen was PBMCs, mostly from graft donor cells, collected 360 days after TCRalphabeta/CD19-depleted stem cell transplant. These receptors originate from a male patient between 5 and 17 years old who had a stem cell transplant for acute myeloid leukemia, so the T cells may come from the graft donor.

This clonotype showed up just a few times. The J gene is TRBJ2-7, the V gene TRBV30, with D maybe TRBD2 (6 bases). The V end lost 0 bases, the J end lost 0 bases, and 9 bases lay between the germline ends. The CDR3 is 14 amino acids. Germline CDR1 reads GTSNPN; CDR2 reads SVGIG (reference sequence). CDR3 region: CAWSVWDFSYEQYF. CDR3 sequence (DNA): TGTGCCTGGAGTGTGTGGGACTTCTCCTACGAGCAGTACTTC.

This clonotype has just a few counts. The rearrangement joins TRBV28 to TRBJ2-5, with D perhaps TRBD1 or TRBD2 (5 bases each). V dropped 7 bases and J dropped 2 bases, with 14 bases sitting between them. Germline V lookup: CDR1 MDHEN, CDR2 SYDVKM. The CDR3 sequence is 14 residues long. The CDR3 loop is CASNELGVQETQYF. As DNA, the CDR3 is TGTGCCAGCAATGAACTAGGGGTTCAAGAGACCCAGTACTTC.

This clonotype was seen only a few times. The V and J genes are TRBV7-9 and TRBJ2-1; TRBD1 is a possible D gene (5 bases). CDR1 and CDR2 (germline): SEHNR, FQNEAQ (reference sequence). Trimming left V 5 bases short and J 7 bases short, with 18 bases between. This CDR3 is built from 15 residues. Here the CDR3 DNA reads TGTGCCAGCAGCCCCCTTAGGCAGGGATGGAATGAGCAGTTCTTC. This gives the protein CASSPLRQGWNEQFF.

The gene calls are TRBV20-1 and TRBJ1-1; 8 nucleotides agree with TRBD1. The trim removed 5 bases at V and 3 bases at J, leaving 5 bases unmatched. This CDR3 spans 13 amino acids. Looked up from germline, CDR1 is DFQATT and CDR2 is SNEGSKA (reference sequence). In DNA, the CDR3 is TGCAGTGCTTTCGCACAGGGGGACACTGAAGCTTTCTTT. Translation gives CSAFAQGDTEAFF.

The chain couples TRBV28 to TRBJ1-2; D might be TRBD1 (5 bases). The germline V and J ends were trimmed by 1 base and 4 bases, with 10 bases remaining between them. The CDR3 consists of 14 residues. Germline V lookup: CDR1 MDHEN, CDR2 SYDVKM. CDR3 protein: CASSLSGPGYGYTF. The CDR3 DNA sequence: TGTGCCAGCAGTTTATCAGGGCCTGGCTATGGCTACACCTTC.

The chain couples TRBV28 to TRBJ2-1, with TRBD2 identical over 8 bases. V dropped 6 bases and J dropped 9; count of bases not matched to a gene: 13. The CDR3 length is 15 residues. CDR1 is MDHEN, CDR2 SYDVKM, per germline. The CDR3 sequence is CASSQVAGWMGEQFF. As DNA, the CDR3 is TGTGCCAGCAGCCAAGTAGCGGGATGGATGGGTGAGCAGTTCTTC.

This chain uses TRBV10-3 with TRBJ2-1; 7 bases align to TRBD2. CDR1 is ENHRY, CDR2 SYGVKD, per germline. This CDR3 comprises 14 residues. V gave up 8 bases and J gave up 3 bases; unmatched junction bases: 7. CDR3 protein: CAIGEGRSYNEQFF. CDR3 bases: TGTGCCATCGGGGAGGGCCGAAGCTACAATGAGCAGTTCTTC.

V usage is TRBV29-1 and J usage is TRBJ2-3; D is unclear. Deletions cut 3 bases from V and 3 bases from J, with 13 bases between. Looked up from germline, CDR1 is SQVTM and CDR2 is ANQGSEA. CDR3 length: 14 amino acids. Here the CDR3 reads CSVEASSWTDTQYF. The DNA of the CDR3 is TGCAGCGTTGAGGCTAGTTCATGGACAGATACGCAGTATTTT.

The rearrangement links TRBV30 to TRBJ2-7, with D perhaps being TRBD1 or TRBD2 (5 bases each). CDR1 is GTSNPN and CDR2 is SVGIG in the germline V gene (reference sequence). Trimming took 1 base from V and 2 from J, leaving 12 bases between them. The CDR3 consists of 14 residues. CDR3 region: CAWSEVRETYEQYF. The CDR3 DNA is TGTGCCTGGAGTGAAGTCAGGGAGACCTACGAGCAGTACTTC.

This clonotype was seen many times. The chain uses TRBV28 and TRBJ2-3; D is possibly TRBD1 (6 bases). Germline values: CDR1 MDHEN, CDR2 SYDVKM. The CDR3 is 15 amino acids. Trimming removed 4 bases at V and 5 bases at J, with 16 bases between. The CDR3 coding sequence is TGTGCCAGCAGTTCGTCTCAGGGGATAATAGATACGCAGTATTTT. Translation gives CASSSSQGIIDTQYF.

This clonotype was seen a handful of times. The chain has TRBV28 and TRBJ2-3, with D possibly being TRBD1 (5 bases). The CDR3 has 16 residues. Germline V gene data show CDR1 as MDHEN and CDR2 as SYDVKM. Between the trimmed V and J ends, which lost 5 bases and 0 bases, there was a span of 15 bases. The CDR3 region has the DNA TGTGCCAGCAGTCCTCAGGCCGCAGGGAGCACAGATACGCAGTATTTT. Encoded protein: CASSPQAAGSTDTQYF.

The chain joins TRBV20-1 to TRBJ2-7, with D possibly matching TRBD1 (6 bases). With 3 bases removed from V and 4 bases from J, the gap between germline ends came to 13 bases. The CDR3 loop spans 13 amino acids. The V gene's germline CDR1 is DFQATT and CDR2 SNEGSKA (reference sequence). CDR3 region: CSASGPGDYEQYF. The CDR3, as DNA: TGCAGTGCTAGCGGGCCAGGGGATTACGAGCAGTACTTC.

This clonotype was observed at least ten times. The chain carries TRBV4-2 and TRBJ2-5; weak D call: TRBD2 (6 bases). The V end lost 5 bases, the J end lost 3 bases, and 13 bases lay between the germline ends. The V gene's germline CDR1 is LGHNA and CDR2 YNFKEQ. This CDR3 has 14 residues. The CDR3 region has the DNA TGTGCCAGCAGCGTCGCGGGACTGAAAGAGACCCAGTACTTC. This sequence encodes CASSVAGLKETQYF.

This clonotype has just a few counts. V is TRBV6-5 and J is TRBJ2-7; TRBD1 aligns across 9 bases. Germline assignment: CDR1 MNHEY and CDR2 SVGAGI. V shed 0 bases, J shed 3 bases, and the junction held 0 bases outside the gene matches. The CDR3 sequence is 14 residues long. Here the CDR3 DNA reads TGTGCCAGCAGTTACTCGACAGGGGGCTACGAGCAGTACTTC. Amino acid sequence: CASSYSTGGYEQYF.

The genes are TRBV29-1 and TRBJ1-1; no clear D. The length of the CDR3 is 12 residues. Germline CDR1 reads SQVTM; CDR2 reads ANQGSEA. Trimming cost V 1 base and J 3 bases, with 6 bases left between them. As DNA, the CDR3 is TGCAGCGTTGAAGGCGGGGACACTGAAGCTTTCTTT. Its translation is CSVEGGDTEAFF.

At least ten counts were recorded for this clonotype. The chain recombines TRBV24-1 with TRBJ2-2; the D gene could be TRBD1 or TRBD2 (6 bases each). V lost 1 base and J lost 9, with 20 bases in between. The CDR3 runs 17 residues. Germline V gene sequence: CDR1 KGHDR, CDR2 SFDVKD. CDR3: CATSDLGGGPRPRELFF. The DNA of the CDR3 is TGTGCCACCAGTGATTTAGGAGGGGGACCCCGACCCCGGGAGCTGTTTTTT.

CDR3: CASSHGLGGYEQYF. For the CDR3, the DNA is TGTGCCAGCAGCCACGGACTAGGGGGGTACGAGCAGTACTTC. The chain employs TRBV7-9 and TRBJ2-7; tentatively, D is TRBD2 (7 bases). The V gene's germline CDR1 is SEHNR and CDR2 FQNEAQ (reference sequence). The CDR3 sequence is 14 residues long. V lost 5 bases to trimming and J lost 4 bases, with 15 bases between them.

This clonotype appeared a few times. This rearrangement joins TRBV28 to TRBJ1-1; no firm D call. V lost 4 bases to trimming and J lost 0 bases, with 15 bases between them. The CDR3 runs 16 residues. Germline V gives CDR1 MDHEN, CDR2 SYDVKM. The CDR3 DNA reads TGTGCCAGCAGTTACCGAGGACCGGCGATGAACACTGAAGCTTTCTTT. Protein: CASSYRGPAMNTEAFF.